This T cell receptor beta chain was identified in a study of blood T cells in healthy people across ages. Study in general: About one barcoded TCR beta cDNA was captured per two T cells. Overall study findings and caveats: PBMCs were not sorted, which prevented a conclusive comparison of naive versus antigen-experienced cells.

V was shortened by 0 bases and J by 8 bases, with 10 bases between the two germline ends. The germline V gene has CDR1 LNHNV and CDR2 YYDKDF (reference sequence). This CDR3 region has 13 residues. For this clonotype: The target antigen is unknown.

Sample-barcoded 5' priming and a J-beta primer mix drove a second PCR of 7 to 11 cycles. TCRdb processed the 5' RACE reads anew with MiXCR; each CDR3 protein has one entry. The sample has roughly 1.5 million distinct CDR3 sequences; less than 45% are singletons. The chain is built from TRBV15 and TRBJ1-1, with D uncertain. The origin of this receptor is a woman aged 18-29 years in good health. The sequencing sample was made of blood. The CDR3 DNA sequence: TGTGCCACCAGCAGAGATTCTCATGGAGAAGCTTTCTTT. Protein: CATSRDSHGEAFF.